This TCR beta chain was observed in a study of T cells expressing NK-cell markers. Study in general: Among the eight sequenced donors, seven tested HCMV-seropositive and one tested seronegative.

A note on this clonotype: What it binds is unknown.

Study-wide points: In a handful of donors, dominant clonotypes made up about 25-65% of CD3+CD56-NKG2C+ cells. In a group of about 6 donors, dominant NKG2C+ clonotypes represented 1.0-7.0% of CD8+ T cells.

CDR3 length equals 11 residues. Per germline, CDR1 DFQATT and CDR2 SNEGSKA (reference sequence). cDNA encoding TCR beta was synthesized via 5'RACE template switching incorporating UMIs. Reanalyzing the 5' RACE reads, TCRdb keeps one entry per CDR3 protein, without DNA. The repertoire table contains 200,000 to 300,000 distinct CDR3 sequences. This sequence originates from a woman between 18 and 75 years old in good health. What was sequenced was blood T cells: a sorted CD56 or NKG2C T cell subset, CD4+ or CD8+ T cells, or bulk PBMC T cells (not recorded which). The V call is TRBV20-1, the J call TRBJ2-3. This CDR3 is CSPPSTDTQYF.